This TCR beta chain was recovered during a study of T cells in Graves' hyperthyroidism and ophthalmopathy. This CDR3 is 13 amino acids long. Germline V gene sequence: CDR1 MDHEN, CDR2 SYDVKM. The germline V and J ends were trimmed by 5 bases and 8 bases, with 13 bases remaining between them. RNA transcripts gave rise to amplified TCR beta CDR3 regions. Carried out on the TCR CDR3, a first-round RT-PCR used the HTBI primer set. TCRdb re-derived calls from the multiplex PCR reads in MiXCR, one entry per CDR3 protein. The sample lists about 300,000 distinct CDR3 sequences; 15% to 20% were seen once. This clonotype has ten or more counts.

The origin of this receptor is a man aged 25 to 45 with Graves' hyperthyroidism. J is TRBJ1-5 and V is TRBV28; D unresolved. Source material: blood. The CDR3 DNA reads as TGTGCCAGCAGTCGGGTTTCCAGTGAGCCCCAGCATTTT. Translation gives CASSRVSSEPQHF.